The 27 T cell receptor beta chains given below trace back to one sample, sequenced in a study of monozygotic twins with cystic fibrosis. Measured with immunoSEQ multiplex PCR; TCRdb has only the in-frame clones, and not every one. The data hold some 10,000 clones, with 75% to 85% observed a single time. The sample consisted of blood. These receptors originate from a man aged 18 to 30 with cystic fibrosis.

The table lists this clone with a count of one. V usage is TRBV2 and J usage is TRBJ2-4, with TRBD2 identical over 10 bases. CDR1 and CDR2 from the germline V gene are SNHLY and FYNNEI. Losses at the gene ends were 2 bases for V and 5 bases for J; bases not matched to a gene: 9. The CDR3 totals 17 residues. CDR3 coding DNA: TGTGCCAGCAGTGAACAAGGGGACCTAGCGGGGGAAAACATTCAGTACTTC. It specifies CASSEQGDLAGENIQYF.

V gene TRBV27 combines with J gene TRBJ2-7; 12 bases line up with TRBD2. Germline lookup yields CDR1 MNHEY and CDR2 SMNVEV (reference sequence). The trim removed 6 bases at V and 6 bases at J, leaving 6 bases unmatched. The CDR3 has 14 residues. The CDR3 loop is CASRTLAGGVEQYF. Written as DNA, the CDR3 is TGTGCCAGCAGGACACTAGCGGGAGGCGTCGAGCAGTACTTC.

This chain uses TRBV2 with TRBJ2-1, with D tentatively TRBD2 (6 bases). This CDR3 is 14 amino acids long. Trimming took 10 bases from V and 3 from J, leaving 16 bases between them. The germline V gene encodes CDR1 SNHLY and CDR2 FYNNEI. The CDR3: CAIPRGGIYNEQFF. CDR3 in DNA: TGTGCCATCCCTCGAGGCGGGATCTACAATGAGCAGTTCTTC.

V is TRBV4-1 and J is TRBJ2-2; D remains ambiguous. The ends were cut back, 0 bases at V and 2 bases at J, with 4 bases in the middle. This CDR3 has 14 amino acids. Germline loops: CDR1 MGHRA, CDR2 YSYEKL. CDR3 in amino acids: CASSQEDNTGELFF. DNA of the CDR3: TGCGCCAGCAGCCAAGAGGATAACACCGGGGAGCTGTTTTTT.

This chain uses TRBV5-1 with TRBJ2-5, with TRBD2 matching 11 bases. V was clipped by 0 bases and J by 5 bases; unmatched bases: 9. This CDR3 region has 17 residues. Germline V gene sequence: CDR1 SGHRS, CDR2 YFSETQ. In DNA, the CDR3 is TGCGCCAGCAGCTTGGCCGCGCTAGCGGGGGGCCGGGAGACCCAGTACTTC. This translates into CASSLAALAGGRETQYF.

V gene TRBV11-3 combines with J gene TRBJ2-1; D is ambiguous. CDR1 is SGHNT and CDR2 is YENEEA in the germline V gene. Trimming shortened V by 6 bases and J by 6 bases, and 12 bases separated the two germline ends. The CDR3 runs to 13 residues. CDR3 sequence: CASSHGPLNEQFF. Written as DNA, the CDR3 is TGTGCCAGCAGTCATGGACCCCTCAATGAGCAGTTCTTC.

This chain connects TRBV9 to TRBJ2-3; 14 nucleotides match TRBD2. Germline V lookup: CDR1 SGDLS, CDR2 YYNGEE. J lost 1 base, V lost 4 bases, and 8 bases had no gene match. The CDR3 totals 18 residues. The CDR3, as DNA: TGTGCCAGCAGCCAATTACCGGGACTAGCGGGGGGCACAGATACGCAGTATTTT. It translates to CASSQLPGLAGGTDTQYF.

The V and J genes are TRBV5-4 and TRBJ2-1; D possibly corresponds to TRBD2 (6 bases). The CDR3 has 15 amino acids. Germline V gene data show CDR1 as SGHNT and CDR2 as YYREEE (reference sequence). Between the trimmed V and J ends, which lost 4 bases and 7 bases, there was a span of 18 bases. CDR3 sequence reads: CASSAGLSNRNEQFF. The CDR3 DNA reads TGTGCCAGCAGCGCGGGACTTTCTAACCGGAATGAGCAGTTCTTC.

The V gene is TRBV29-1, the J gene TRBJ2-7; possibly TRBD1 for D (5 bases). Deletions cut 4 bases from V and 2 bases from J, with 12 bases between. Germline assignment: CDR1 SQVTM and CDR2 ANQGSEA. CDR3 length: 13 residues. The CDR3 sequence is CSVGGAVAYEQYF. CDR3 coding DNA: TGCAGCGTTGGTGGGGCGGTGGCCTACGAGCAGTACTTC.

CDR3 bases: TGCGCCAGCAGCGGGGGAGCGGCCGAGCAGTACTTC. As protein: CASSGGAAEQYF. This rearrangement joins TRBV4-1 to TRBJ2-7; TRBD1 or TRBD2 may be the D gene (5 bases each). Germline V gene data show CDR1 as MGHRA and CDR2 as YSYEKL. The CDR3 is made up of 12 amino acids. The V end lost 5 bases, the J end lost 6 bases, and 11 bases lay between the germline ends.

This chain joins TRBV7-9 and TRBJ2-1; D is ambiguous. Germline V gene data show CDR1 as SEHNR and CDR2 as FQNEAQ (reference sequence). V lost 5 bases and J 8 bases, leaving 22 bases between the germline ends. CDR3 length equals 16 residues. The CDR3 DNA reads TGTGCCAGCAGCGGACGGGTGTCCCTACAGTCCTATGAGCAGTTCTTC. It specifies CASSGRVSLQSYEQFF.

This sequence joins TRBV11-3 and TRBJ2-3; 9 nucleotides align to TRBD2. The CDR3 is 14 residues long. Germline V gene sequence: CDR1 SGHNT, CDR2 YENEEA. J was trimmed by 3 bases and V by 8 bases; bases with no gene match: 6. The CDR3 reads CASGPGLATDTQYF. CDR3 in DNA: TGTGCCAGCGGCCCGGGACTAGCAACAGATACGCAGTATTTT.

The DNA of the CDR3 is TGCAGCGTGTGGGGGGGAGATAGAGGAGAAAAACTGTTTTTT. Translation: CSVWGGDRGEKLFF. J is TRBJ1-4 and V is TRBV29-1, with a tentative D call TRBD1 (5 bases). Germline V CDR1 and CDR2: SQVTM, ANQGSEA. This CDR3 spans 14 amino acids. Trimming pared 6 bases from V and 8 bases from J, leaving 19 bases between.

The genes are TRBV5-1 and TRBJ2-1; TRBD1 aligns across 9 bases. Germline loops: CDR1 SGHRS, CDR2 YFSETQ. The J segment lost 5 bases and the V segment lost 1 base, leaving 4 bases of the junction unmatched. CDR3 length: 15 amino acids. The CDR3 loop is CASSLTGGENNEQFF. The CDR3 nucleotides are TGCGCCAGCAGCTTGACAGGGGGCGAAAACAATGAGCAGTTCTTC.

The rearrangement uses TRBV2 and TRBJ2-3; 7 bases align to TRBD2. The CDR3 is 16 amino acids. Germline CDR1 reads SNHLY; CDR2 reads FYNNEI. V shed 6 bases and J 0 bases; nucleotides not matched to a gene: 9. In nucleotides, the CDR3 is TGTGCCAGCAGAGCCTCACTAGCGACTAGCACAGATACGCAGTATTTT. Its protein product is CASRASLATSTDTQYF. Supplemented by reference TRBV2 and TRBJ2-3, the full variable domain reads EPEVTQTPSHQVTQMGQEVILRCVPISNHLYFYWYRQILGQKVEFLVSFYNNEISEKSEIFDDQFSVERPDGSNFTLKIRSTKLEDSAMYFCASRASLATSTDTQYFGPGTRLTVL.

This clone was recorded once. This chain uses TRBV6-4 with TRBJ2-2; D perhaps matches TRBD1 (6 bases). Trimming stripped 2 bases from V and 2 bases from J, with 6 bases between. Germline V gene sequence: CDR1 MRHNA, CDR2 SNTAGT. The CDR3 covers 14 residues. CDR3 bases: TGTGCCAGCAGTGACGGGACAAACACCGGGGAGCTGTTTTTT. Its protein product is CASSDGTNTGELFF.

The chain employs TRBV30 and TRBJ1-6, with a tentative D call TRBD1 (5 bases). The V and J ends lost 0 bases and 10 bases respectively, with 16 bases between them. CDR3 length: 15 residues. Germline assignment: CDR1 GTSNPN and CDR2 SVGIG (reference sequence). CDR3 nucleotide sequence: TGTGCCTGGAGTGTAGGGCTGGGGCGGTCCTCACCCCTCCACTTT. As protein: CAWSVGLGRSSPLHF.

The genes are TRBV18 and TRBJ2-6; maybe TRBD1 (6 bases). This CDR3 spans 17 amino acids. CDR1 is KGHSH and CDR2 is LQKENI in the germline V gene. The V end lost 3 bases, the J end lost 0 bases, and 12 bases lay between the germline ends. This CDR3 reads CASSPGTRRSGANVLTF. The CDR3 DNA reads as TGTGCCAGCTCACCTGGGACACGTCGCTCTGGGGCCAACGTCCTGACTTTC.

The chain links TRBV25-1 to TRBJ1-2; the match to TRBD1 covers 7 bases. The germline CDR1 and CDR2 sequences are MGHDK and SYGVNS. The junction had 12 bases not matched to a gene; V was cut back by 0 bases and J by 8 bases. This CDR3 spans 16 amino acids. This CDR3 is CASSEYFVAGGGGYTF. Written as DNA, the CDR3 is TGTGCCAGCAGTGAATATTTCGTGGCAGGGGGGGGAGGCTACACCTTC.

The chain combines TRBV15 with TRBJ1-2; perhaps TRBD1 as D (5 bases). CDR3 size: 14 residues. Deletions cut 3 bases from V and 3 bases from J, with 11 bases between. In germline, CDR1 is LNHNV, CDR2 YYDKDF (reference sequence). CDR3 DNA sequence: TGTGCCACCAGCAGGGGCAGGGAGGACTATGGCTACACCTTC. It is translated as CATSRGREDYGYTF.

This clone turned up a few times. CDR3 DNA sequence: TGTGCCAGCTCACCAGGCGAGACCCAGTACTTC. Encoded protein: CASSPGETQYF. V gene TRBV18 combines with J gene TRBJ2-5; D remains ambiguous. V was clipped by 2 bases and J by 5 bases, with 3 bases between them. This CDR3 is 11 amino acids long. CDR1 and CDR2 (germline): KGHSH, LQKENI.

Only one count was recorded for this clone. This chain connects TRBV29-1 to TRBJ2-1; D call uncertain. V was cut by 4 bases and J by 5 bases, with 3 bases left in between. The CDR3 loop spans 10 amino acids. Per germline, CDR1 SQVTM and CDR2 ANQGSEA. The CDR3 DNA is TGCAGCGTTGGGAACAATGAGCAGTTCTTC. This sequence encodes CSVGNNEQFF.

J is TRBJ1-5 and V is TRBV5-4; TRBD1 matches at 9 bases. The CDR3 sequence is 16 residues long. V dropped 3 bases and J dropped 5; count of bases not matched to a gene: 9. Per the germline V gene, CDR1 is SGHNT and CDR2 is YYREEE (reference sequence). CDR3 nucleotides: TGTGCCAGCAGCTCCGGGGGACAGGGACCGGATCAGCCCCAGCATTTT. It is translated as CASSSGGQGPDQPQHF.

The genes are TRBV15 and TRBJ2-7, with D tentatively TRBD2 (6 bases). V shed 0 bases and J shed 5 bases, with 14 bases lying between them. From germline, CDR1 is LNHNV and CDR2 YYDKDF (reference sequence). The CDR3 runs to 15 residues. CDR3 residues: CATSRDVPGVNEQYF. In DNA, the CDR3 is TGTGCCACCAGCAGAGATGTCCCGGGAGTGAACGAGCAGTACTTC.

This clone was seen only a few times. The gene calls are TRBV10-1 and TRBJ2-7, with D tentatively TRBD1 (6 bases). The germline gives CDR1 WNHNN, CDR2 SYGVQD (reference sequence). The CDR3 is 11 amino acids. The V and J ends lost 1 base and 9 bases respectively, with 7 bases between them. CDR3 in amino acids: CASSELDRQYF. The CDR3 coding sequence is TGCGCCAGCAGTGAGTTGGACAGGCAGTACTTC.

The J gene is TRBJ1-1, the V gene TRBV6-5; 9 nucleotides agree with TRBD1. The CDR3 runs to 15 residues. Germline CDR1 is MNHEY and CDR2 is SVGAGI. Germline trimming cut 0 bases from V and 5 bases from J; bases unmatched to any gene: 4. As DNA, the CDR3 is TGTGCCAGCAGTTACTCCGGGACAGGGAGGACTGAAGCTTTCTTT. It translates to CASSYSGTGRTEAFF.

This rearrangement joins TRBV7-9 to TRBJ2-7, with TRBD2 matching over 12 bases. Germline V gives CDR1 SEHNR, CDR2 FQNEAQ (reference sequence). The CDR3 spans 15 residues. Trimming took 5 bases from V and 3 from J; bases not matched to a gene: 5. The CDR3 loop reads CASSPTSGSGYEQYF. CDR3 DNA: TGTGCCAGCAGCCCGACTAGCGGGAGCGGCTACGAGCAGTACTTC.